The clone carrying this T cell receptor beta chain was observed many times. Antigen unknown. The data are from a study of breast tumors, draining lymph nodes, adjacent tissues. Each CDR3 protein gets one entry after TCRdb re-called the multiplex PCR reads with MiXCR. The table lists about 22,000 distinct CDR3 sequences, 45% to 65% of them singletons. Study-level points and caveats: Data fit most tumor T cells coming from lymph node, expanding in tumor.

Sequencing used breast tumor tissue. This TCR was recovered from a female donor with breast cancer. Some clones in this sample may be carry-over from other donors' samples.

The DNA for the CDR3 is TGTGCCAGCATCAGGGGACAGCAAACCAAAAACATTCAGTACTTC. Translated: CASIRGQQTKNIQYF. This chain connects TRBV5-6 to TRBJ2-4; 7 bases are shared with TRBD1. This CDR3 comprises 15 residues. Per the germline V gene, CDR1 is SGHDT and CDR2 is YYEEEE. The V gene end was trimmed by 6 bases and the J gene end by 2 bases; junction bases not matched to a gene: 8.